These T cell receptor beta chains were read from a single sample in a study of cytomegalovirus exposure and HLA in healthy donors. Sequenced by immunoSEQ multiplex PCR; TCRdb stores in-frame clones only, minus some. Of under 250,000 clones listed, approximately 82% were seen once; the top ten hold around 4%. The sequenced material came from PBMCs. The receptors here all came from a male donor in good health and CMV-seronegative. The CDR3 runs from the conserved cysteine through the conserved F or W. A D gene is named only where the DNA matches it firmly. Clone size is given for some rows only: seen once, a few or many times, or a class if the clone is expanded.

NA,TRBJ2-7,TRBD2,TRBV19,CASSTDWGTSPYF,TGTGCCAGTAGCACGGATTGGGGGACTAGTCCGTACTTC
NA,TRBJ2-7,NA,TRBV11-3,CASSESDITYEQYF,TGTGCCAGCAGCGAATCTGACATTACCTACGAGCAGTACTTC
few,TRBJ1-5,TRBD1,TRBV7-6,CASSLSVRGTDSNQPQHF,TGTGCCAGCAGCTTATCTGTCCGCGGGACAGATAGCAATCAGCCCCAGCATTTT
NA,TRBJ1-5,NA,TRBV4-1,CASSQGNRNQPQHF,TGCGCCAGCAGCCAAGGTAATCGCAATCAGCCCCAGCATTTT
NA,TRBJ2-7,TRBD1,TRBV28,CASSRGGQGSYEQYF,TGTGCCAGCAGTCGAGGCGGACAGGGGTCCTACGAGCAGTACTTC
NA,TRBJ1-6,TRBD1,TRBV2,CASSGGGSPLHF,TGTGCCAGCAGTGGAGGGGGCTCACCCCTCCACTTT
NA,TRBJ2-7,TRBD1,TRBV6-6,CASSSSGQGTYEQYF,TGTGCCAGCAGTTCAAGCGGACAGGGCACCTACGAGCAGTACTTC
few,TRBJ1-5,NA,TRBV7-9,CASSRDGSQPQHF,TGTGCCAGCAGCCGGGACGGGAGTCAGCCCCAGCATTTT
NA,TRBJ2-5,NA,TRBV29-1,CSLRGRGETQYF,TGCAGCCTACGGGGGAGAGGAGAGACCCAGTACTTC
few,TRBJ2-1,NA,TRBV20-1,CSANGIEQFF,TGCAGTGCGAACGGGATTGAGCAGTTCTTC
NA,TRBJ2-3,NA,TRBV5-4,CASSPQFRGGDTQYF,TGTGCCAGCAGCCCTCAATTCAGGGGCGGAGATACGCAGTATTTT
NA,TRBJ2-3,TRBD2,TRBV5-4,CASSLGLAGETQYF,TGTGCCAGCAGTCTGGGCCTAGCGGGAGAGACGCAGTATTTT
few,TRBJ2-7,NA,TRBV2,CASSAQGLVEQYF,TGTGCCAGCAGTGCTCAGGGGTTAGTAGAGCAGTACTTC
NA,TRBJ2-1,TRBD2,TRBV14,CASSGLAGVNEQFF,TGTGCCAGCAGCGGACTAGCGGGTGTAAATGAGCAGTTCTTC
NA,TRBJ2-1,TRBD2,TRBV5-6,CASSRIAGISYNEQFF,TGTGCCAGCAGCAGAATAGCGGGGATCTCCTACAATGAGCAGTTCTTC
NA,TRBJ2-7,NA,TRBV6-1,CASSPASSYEQYF,TGTGCCAGCAGCCCCGCTAGCTCCTACGAGCAGTACTTC
NA,TRBJ2-7,NA,TRBV5-1,CASSLGLAGPTSYEQYF,TGCGCCAGCAGCTTGGGCTTGGCGGGACCGACCTCTTACGAGCAGTACTTC
NA,TRBJ1-5,TRBD1,TRBV6-5,CASRKGQGNQPQHF,TGTGCCAGCAGGAAAGGACAGGGCAATCAGCCCCAGCATTTT
few,TRBJ1-5,NA,TRBV7-9,CASGGDGTLNQPQHF,TGTGCCAGCGGGGGGGATGGGACACTTAATCAGCCCCAGCATTTT
NA,TRBJ2-7,NA,TRBV5-1,CASSLEHRPYEQYF,TGCGCCAGCAGCTTGGAACACCGTCCCTACGAGCAGTACTTC
NA,TRBJ2-6,TRBD1,TRBV5-1,CASSVQGAGANVLTF,TGCGCCAGCAGCGTTCAGGGGGCTGGGGCCAACGTCCTGACTTTC
NA,TRBJ2-7,NA,TRBV6-5,CASSSGGPYEQYF,TGTGCCAGCTCATCCGGGGGACCCTACGAGCAGTACTTC
NA,TRBJ2-1,NA,TRBV5-1,CASSLPRVYNEQFF,TGCGCCAGCAGCTTGCCCAGGGTCTACAATGAGCAGTTCTTC
few,TRBJ1-4,TRBD1,TRBV28,CASSRTGENEKLFF,TGTGCCAGCAGTCGGACAGGAGAGAATGAAAAACTGTTTTTT
once,TRBJ2-5,TRBD2,TRBV2,CAIPTGGEETQYF,TGTGCCATCCCGACGGGGGGGGAAGAGACCCAGTACTTC
NA,TRBJ1-2,NA,TRBV5-1,CASNLGGGDYGYTF,TGCGCCAGCAACCTGGGAGGGGGGGACTATGGCTACACCTTC
NA,TRBJ1-2,NA,TRBV29-1,CSVEVLAATGYTF,TGCAGCGTTGAAGTTCTGGCGGCAACTGGCTACACCTTC
NA,TRBJ1-5,NA,TRBV29-1,CSVAGGADQPQHF,TGCAGCGTTGCGGGGGGGGCAGATCAGCCCCAGCATTTT
NA,TRBJ2-6,NA,TRBV7-3,CASSPLGAGIFSGANVLTF,TGTGCCAGCAGCCCGCTCGGTGCAGGGATCTTTTCTGGGGCCAACGTCCTGACTTTC
once,TRBJ1-2,NA,TRBV9,CASSVDGEWHYGYTF,TGTGCCAGCAGCGTAGACGGGGAGTGGCACTATGGCTACACCTTC
once,TRBJ2-7,TRBD1,TRBV9,CASSDDRVAPYEQYF,TGTGCCAGCAGCGACGACAGGGTAGCTCCCTACGAGCAGTACTTC
NA,TRBJ2-4,TRBD1,TRBV30,CAWSLGTGGPKNIQYF,TGTGCCTGGAGCCTAGGGACAGGGGGGCCCAAAAACATTCAGTACTTC
NA,TRBJ2-7,TRBD1,TRBV2,CATRDRRYEQYF,TGTGCCACTCGGGACAGACGATACGAGCAGTACTTC
few,TRBJ2-7,TRBD2,TRBV4-1,CASSQSTSGGGKQYF,TGCGCCAGCAGCCAATCTACTAGCGGGGGGGGCAAGCAGTACTTC
NA,TRBJ2-7,TRBD2,TRBV6-5,CASSYTGLPSYEQYF,TGTGCCAGCAGTTATACGGGACTACCTTCCTACGAGCAGTACTTC
NA,TRBJ2-2,NA,TRBV6-1,CASTNPNTGELFF,TGTGCCAGCACCAATCCGAACACCGGGGAGCTGTTTTTT
NA,TRBJ1-2,NA,TRBV27,CASTGTPSNYGYTF,TGTGCCAGCACCGGGACACCCTCTAACTATGGCTACACCTTC
few,TRBJ1-5,TRBD1,TRBV5-8,CASRGSGTGNQPQHF,TGTGCCAGCAGGGGTTCAGGGACAGGAAATCAGCCCCAGCATTTT
NA,TRBJ2-3,TRBD2,TRBV7-3,CASSGGLADTDTQYF,TGTGCCAGCAGCGGCGGACTAGCGGACACAGATACGCAGTATTTT
once,TRBJ2-1,NA,TRBV18,CASSPRSPGVGNEQFF,TGTGCCAGCTCACCACGGAGCCCAGGGGTGGGAAATGAGCAGTTCTTC
NA,TRBJ2-2,NA,TRBV21-1,CASSKEGDGENTGELFF,TGTGCCAGCAGCAAAGAGGGAGATGGGGAGAACACCGGGGAGCTGTTTTTT
NA,TRBJ2-5,TRBD2,TRBV9,CASSPRGAGGQETQYF,TGTGCCAGCAGCCCCAGGGGAGCGGGGGGCCAAGAGACCCAGTACTTC
NA,TRBJ2-6,TRBD1,TRBV9,CASSVSGGADGANVLTF,TGTGCCAGCAGCGTTTCAGGGGGCGCGGATGGGGCCAACGTCCTGACTTTC
NA,TRBJ2-7,TRBD2,TRBV2,CASSGGGGSYEQYF,TGTGCCAGCAGTGGGGGGGGAGGCTCCTACGAGCAGTACTTC
NA,TRBJ2-7,TRBD2,TRBV11-2,CASSLVLGTSGRSPYEQYF,TGTGCCAGCAGCTTAGTCCTCGGGACTAGCGGGAGGTCCCCCTACGAGCAGTACTTC
NA,TRBJ1-3,TRBD1,TRBV18,CASSPDRTGFSSGNTIYF,TGTGCCAGCTCACCGGACAGGACCGGCTTTAGCTCTGGAAACACCATATATTTT
few,TRBJ2-2,TRBD2,TRBV5-1,CASSLQLAGVETGELFF,TGCGCCAGCAGCCTTCAACTAGCGGGAGTTGAAACCGGGGAGCTGTTTTTT
few,TRBJ1-1,NA,TRBV28,CASSLVGATEAFF,TGTGCCAGCAGTTTGGTAGGGGCCACTGAAGCTTTCTTT
NA,TRBJ2-7,NA,TRBV2,CASSDHKGHYEQYF,TGTGCCAGCAGTGATCATAAGGGGCACTACGAGCAGTACTTC
NA,TRBJ1-5,TRBD1,TRBV7-9,CASSPQDRGHGPQHF,TGTGCCAGCAGCCCCCAGGACAGGGGCCACGGGCCCCAGCATTTT
NA,TRBJ2-7,TRBD2,TRBV5-4,CASSFPRTSGDYEQYF,TGTGCCAGCAGCTTCCCCCGGACTAGCGGGGACTACGAGCAGTACTTC